The next 4 T cell receptor beta chains were all read from a single sample in a study of technical replicates of blood from a handful of donors. Assay used: immunoSEQ multiplex PCR; TCRdb lists only in-frame clones, some missing. The data show 79,000 or so clones, 75% to 95% seen once. Sequenced sample: T cells isolated from PBMCs. These receptors all stem from a human donor in good health.

The chain combines TRBV18 with TRBJ1-4; possible D gene TRBD1, 5 bases. The V end lost 2 bases, the J end lost 7 bases, and 11 bases lay between the germline ends. The CDR3 is 14 residues long. Germline assignment: CDR1 KGHSH and CDR2 LQKENI. The CDR3 sequence is CASSPLGTPEKLFF. CDR3 sequence (DNA): TGTGCCAGCTCACCATTAGGGACTCCTGAAAAACTGTTTTTT. The full variable domain, completed using reference TRBV18 and TRBJ1-4, is NAGVMQNPRHLVRRRGQEARLRCSPMKGHSHVYWYRQLPEEGLKFMVYLQKENIIDESGMPKERFSAEFPKEGPSILRIQQVVRGDSAAYFCASSPLGTPEKLFFGSGTQLSVL.

The chain couples TRBV5-4 to TRBJ2-2; 7 bases fit TRBD2. In germline, CDR1 is SGHNT, CDR2 YYREEE (reference sequence). J lost 2 bases, V lost 4 bases, and 2 bases had no gene match. The CDR3 sequence is 14 residues long. DNA of the CDR3: TGTGCCAGCAGCGTGACTAGCAACACCGGGGAGCTGTTTTTT. It is translated as CASSVTSNTGELFF.

The chain combines TRBV10-2 with TRBJ2-1; D is uncertain. V was pared by 10 bases and J by 10 bases, with 17 bases between. CDR1 is WSHSY, CDR2 SAAADI, per germline. The CDR3 has 12 residues. The CDR3 DNA reads TGCGCCACCTCGGAACTACCCGGAGAGCAGTTCTTC. Protein sequence: CATSELPGEQFF.

This clone has just one count. The rearrangement links TRBV25-1 to TRBJ2-2, with 11 bases lining up with TRBD2. Germline assignment: CDR1 MGHDK and CDR2 SYGVNS. The CDR3 contains 17 residues. V lost 2 bases to trimming and J lost 0 bases; unmatched junction nucleotides: 2. The chain's CDR3 is CASSELAGGPNTGELFF. CDR3 coding DNA: TGTGCCAGCAGTGAACTAGCGGGAGGACCGAACACCGGGGAGCTGTTTTTT.